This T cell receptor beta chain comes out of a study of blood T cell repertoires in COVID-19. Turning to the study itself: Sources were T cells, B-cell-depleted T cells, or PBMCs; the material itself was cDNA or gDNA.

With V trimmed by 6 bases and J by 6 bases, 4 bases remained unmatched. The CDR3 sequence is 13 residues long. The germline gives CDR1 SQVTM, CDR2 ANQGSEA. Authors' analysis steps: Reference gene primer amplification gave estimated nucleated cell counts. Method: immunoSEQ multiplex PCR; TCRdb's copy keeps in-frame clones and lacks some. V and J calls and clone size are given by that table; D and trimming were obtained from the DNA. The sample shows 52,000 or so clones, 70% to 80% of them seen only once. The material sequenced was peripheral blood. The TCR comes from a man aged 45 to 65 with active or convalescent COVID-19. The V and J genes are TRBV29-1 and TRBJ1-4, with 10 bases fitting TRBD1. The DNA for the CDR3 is TGCAGCGTACCGGGACAGGGGCATGAAAAACTGTTTTTT. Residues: CSVPGQGHEKLFF.